Below are 4 T cell receptor beta chains sequenced from a single sample in a study of shared clonotypes between healthy human individuals (TCRdb year 2020). Libraries came from the immunoSEQ multiplex PCR assay. The immuneACCESS repertoire file appears here via TCRdb, limited to in-frame rearrangements. These files lack a portion of the clones; in checked studies, under half of the deficit traces to unresolved V genes, and the cause of the others is not known. The sample table records about 2 million clones; less than 95% of these occur just once. The top ten clonotypes cover roughly 1% of the sample. CD8 naive samples consisted of CD45RO-negative cells that were positively selected for CCR7, yielding a CD45RA+CCR7+ population without TemRA cells. The sequencing sample was made of naive CD8+ T cells sorted from blood. The label giving this sample's cell subset or site can be read as: CD45RA+CCR7+. These receptors came from a man aged 18 to 30 in good health.

Of note for this clone: This CDR3 is also generated by other DNA sequences in the sample. V usage is TRBV7-9 and J usage is TRBJ2-7; D is unclear. Germline V gene lookup returns CDR1 SEHNR and CDR2 FQNEAQ (reference sequence). The CDR3 runs 13 residues. V was cut by 1 base and J by 5 bases, with 9 bases left in between. CDR3 nucleotides: TGTGCCAGCAGCTTAGTGGTGTCTGACGAGCAGTACTTC. Amino acid sequence: CASSLVVSDEQYF.

In this sample, this clone turned up once. The CDR3 protein is CASSPGDYTQYF. In DNA form, the CDR3 reads TGTGCCAGCAGCCCGGGGGACTATACGCAGTATTTT. The chain carries TRBV7-6 and TRBJ2-3; D might be TRBD2 (6 bases). Trimming removed 5 bases from V and 7 bases from J, with 10 bases in between. This CDR3 comprises 12 residues. The V gene's germline CDR1 is SGHVS and CDR2 FNYEAQ.

The J gene is TRBJ2-1, the V gene TRBV5-3, with unresolved D. TRBV5-3 is labeled an ORF, and its function is uncertain. V lost 4 bases to trimming and J lost 3 bases, with 11 bases between them. This CDR3 contains 14 residues. CDR3 protein: CARSPLAGYNEQFF. The CDR3 bases are TGTGCCAGAAGCCCCCTGGCAGGCTACAATGAGCAGTTCTTC.

V gene TRBV7-6 combines with J gene TRBJ2-7; a possible D gene is TRBD2 (6 bases). The CDR3 runs 14 residues. CDR1 and CDR2 (germline): SGHVS, FNYEAQ. V was clipped by 2 bases and J by 1 base, with 9 bases between them. DNA for the CDR3: TGTGCCAGCAGCTTATGGGGGGAATCCTACGAGCAGTACTTC. Its protein is CASSLWGESYEQYF.